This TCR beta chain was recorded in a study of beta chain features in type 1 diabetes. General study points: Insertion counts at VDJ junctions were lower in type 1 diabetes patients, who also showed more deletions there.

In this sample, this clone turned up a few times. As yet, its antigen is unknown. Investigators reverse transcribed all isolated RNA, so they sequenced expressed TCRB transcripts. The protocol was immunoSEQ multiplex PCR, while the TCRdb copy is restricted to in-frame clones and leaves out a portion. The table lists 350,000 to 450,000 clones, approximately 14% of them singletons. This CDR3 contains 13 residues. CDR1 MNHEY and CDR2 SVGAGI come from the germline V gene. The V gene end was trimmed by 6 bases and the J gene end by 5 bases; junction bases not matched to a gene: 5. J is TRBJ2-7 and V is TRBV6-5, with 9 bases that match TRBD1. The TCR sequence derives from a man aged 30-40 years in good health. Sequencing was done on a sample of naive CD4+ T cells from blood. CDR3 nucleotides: TGTGCCAGCAGGGGACAGGGAGGTGACGAGCAGTACTTC. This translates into CASRGQGGDEQYF.